The TCR beta chain under discussion was sequenced for a study of cytomegalovirus exposure and HLA in healthy donors. PCR primers comprised 60 Vbeta and 13 Jbeta primers. The method was immunoSEQ multiplex PCR; TCRdb's version includes in-frame clones alone and lacks a portion of them. The table records 160,000 or so clones, around 72% of them present only once. Study conclusions and caveats: Links to common viral pathogens appeared, in a later analysis, for several of the most significant clusters. No immune exposure information besides CMV serostatus was available.

Trimming removed 2 bases from V and 1 base from J; junction bases left unmatched: 1. Germline assignment: CDR1 SGHRS and CDR2 YFSETQ. This CDR3 contains 14 residues. Comments on this clone: Its antigen is unknown. The sample carries other DNA sequences with the same CDR3.

The receptor comes from a woman in her 40s in good health and CMV-seropositive. V and J are TRBV5-1 and TRBJ1-1; 8 nucleotides line up with TRBD1. Sequencing used PBMCs. The CDR3 loop is CASSLTGGNTEAFF. The CDR3 coding sequence is TGCGCCAGCAGCTTAACAGGGGGGAACACTGAAGCTTTCTTT.